This T cell receptor (beta chain) was recovered during a study of T cells after yellow fever vaccination. Using its own MiXCR run on the 5' RACE reads, TCRdb lists one record per CDR3 protein. The sample includes around 67,000 distinct CDR3 sequences, about 6.6% of them seen just once. The CDR3 has 18 amino acids. With V trimmed by 0 bases and J by 6 bases, 16 bases remained unmatched. From germline, CDR1 is SGHDT and CDR2 YYEEEE. The chain couples TRBV5-6 to TRBJ2-5, with 8 bases lining up with TRBD2. This specimen consisted of CD8+ T cells sorted from PBMCs, obtained 5 days after the first yellow fever vaccination. The clonotype originates from a man younger than 35 who received the YFV17D yellow fever vaccine. Here the CDR3 reads CASSLAGTSGSYKKTQYF. CDR3 nucleotide sequence: TGTGCCAGCAGCTTGGCGGGAACTAGCGGATCGTACAAGAAGACCCAGTACTTC. Variable domain in full (rest from reference TRBV5-6 and TRBJ2-5): DAGVTQSPTHLIKTRGQQVTLRCSPKSGHDTVSWYQQALGQGPQFIFQYYEEEERQRGNFPDRFSGHQFPNYSSELNVNALLLGDSALYLCASSLAGTSGSYKKTQYFGPGTRLLVL.